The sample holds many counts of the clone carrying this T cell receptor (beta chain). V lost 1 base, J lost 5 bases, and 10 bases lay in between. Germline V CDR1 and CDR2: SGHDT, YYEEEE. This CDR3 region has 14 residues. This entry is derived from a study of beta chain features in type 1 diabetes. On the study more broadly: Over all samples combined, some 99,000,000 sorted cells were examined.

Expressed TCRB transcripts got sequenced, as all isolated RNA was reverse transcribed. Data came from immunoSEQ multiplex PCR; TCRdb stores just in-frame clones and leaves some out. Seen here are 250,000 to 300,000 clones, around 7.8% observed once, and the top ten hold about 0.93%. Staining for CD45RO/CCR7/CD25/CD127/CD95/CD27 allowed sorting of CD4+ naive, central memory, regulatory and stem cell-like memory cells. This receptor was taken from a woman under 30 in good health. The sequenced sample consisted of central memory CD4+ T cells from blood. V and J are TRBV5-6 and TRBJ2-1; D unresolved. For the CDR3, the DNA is TGTGCCAGCAGCTTGTCCGTCGCCCACAATGAGCAGTTCTTC. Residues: CASSLSVAHNEQFF.